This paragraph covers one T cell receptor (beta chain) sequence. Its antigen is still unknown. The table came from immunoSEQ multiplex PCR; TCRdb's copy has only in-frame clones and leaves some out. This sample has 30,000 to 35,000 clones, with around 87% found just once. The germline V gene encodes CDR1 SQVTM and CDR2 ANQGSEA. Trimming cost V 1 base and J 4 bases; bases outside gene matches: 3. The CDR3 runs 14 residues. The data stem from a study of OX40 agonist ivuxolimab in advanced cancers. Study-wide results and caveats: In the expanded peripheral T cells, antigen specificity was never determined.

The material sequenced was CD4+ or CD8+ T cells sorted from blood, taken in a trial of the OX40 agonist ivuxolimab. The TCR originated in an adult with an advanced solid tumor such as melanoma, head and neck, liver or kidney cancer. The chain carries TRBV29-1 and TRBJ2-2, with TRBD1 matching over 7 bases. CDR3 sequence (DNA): TGCAGCGTTGAAGCCTCAGGGGGCACCGGGGAGCTGTTTTTT. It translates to CSVEASGGTGELFF.